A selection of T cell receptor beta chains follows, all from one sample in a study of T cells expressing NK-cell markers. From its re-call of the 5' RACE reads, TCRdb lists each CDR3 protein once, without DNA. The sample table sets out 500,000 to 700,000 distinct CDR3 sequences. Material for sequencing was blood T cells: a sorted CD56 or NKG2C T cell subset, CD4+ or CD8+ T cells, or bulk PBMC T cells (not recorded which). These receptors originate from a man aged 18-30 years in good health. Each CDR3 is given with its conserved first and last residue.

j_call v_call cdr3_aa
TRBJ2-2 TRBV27 CASSFRRGSNTGELFF
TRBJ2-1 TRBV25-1 CASSVTSPGTSFYNEQFF
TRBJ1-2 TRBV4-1 CASSQETARGNYGYTF
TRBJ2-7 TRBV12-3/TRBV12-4 CASSFMSSSPIYEQYF
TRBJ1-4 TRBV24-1 CATSDPGAGVKEKLFF
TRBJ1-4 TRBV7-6 CASSLGAGTATNEKLFF
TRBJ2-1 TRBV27 CASSSSLGDEQFF
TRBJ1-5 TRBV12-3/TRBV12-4 CASSTGGRNQPQHF
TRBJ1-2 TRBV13 CASSLEGLAGWANYGYTF
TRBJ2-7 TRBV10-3 CAISEPTGFTYEQYF
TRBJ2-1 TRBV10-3 CAISAMGRSDNEQFF
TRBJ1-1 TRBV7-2 CASSLPGTGGGAFF
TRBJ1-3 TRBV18 CASSPYRGGGVGNTIYF
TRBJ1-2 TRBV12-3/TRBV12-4 CASTGWTGGYGYTF
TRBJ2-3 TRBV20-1 CSASLGGPSSTDTQYF
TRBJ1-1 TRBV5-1 CASTKTGVNTEAFF
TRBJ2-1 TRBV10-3 CATTPTGTSGTNEQFF
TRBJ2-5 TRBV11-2 CASSLERDLIETQYF
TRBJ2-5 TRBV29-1 CSVGTLYQETQYF
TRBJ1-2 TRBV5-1 CASSLDQGVYGYTF
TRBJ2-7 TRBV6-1 CASRRDRDTYEQYF
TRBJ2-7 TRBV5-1 CASSLSIGYEQYF
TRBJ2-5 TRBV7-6 CASSTGLAGVRRETQYF
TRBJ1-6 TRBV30 CAWSRPGDSPLHF
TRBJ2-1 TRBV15 CATSPWGELAGLSYNEQFF
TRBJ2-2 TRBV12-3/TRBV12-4 CASSFLTTSGATGELFF
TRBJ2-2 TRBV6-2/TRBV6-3 CASSYRTGSLTGELFF
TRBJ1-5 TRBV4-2 CASSQAIAGNQPQHF
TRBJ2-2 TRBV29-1 CSAAGLAGGELFF
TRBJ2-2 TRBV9 CASSVAGSGRAGELFF
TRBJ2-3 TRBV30 CAWSSGLAGGGTDTQYF
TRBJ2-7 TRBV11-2 CASSLEARGGEQYF
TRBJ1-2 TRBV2 CASSQRGQGPNYGYTF
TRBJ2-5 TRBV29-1 CSVEGYHRLAGRETQYF
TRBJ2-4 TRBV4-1 CASSQTGQGTRRAKNIQYF
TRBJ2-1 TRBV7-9 CASSATLPGPTDNEQFF
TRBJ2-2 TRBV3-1 CASSPVRTNTGELFF
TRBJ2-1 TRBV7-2 CASSLNSLDEQFF
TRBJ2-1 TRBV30 CAWSAPLGTPRGHEQFF
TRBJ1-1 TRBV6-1 CASRIQTGFTEAFF
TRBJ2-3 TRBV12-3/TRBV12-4 CASSLKVPDTQYF
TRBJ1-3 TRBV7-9 CASLRGSGNTIYF
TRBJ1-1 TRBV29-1 CSVAPPLRRTEAFF
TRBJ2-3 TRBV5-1 CASSPRRSSGSTDTQYF
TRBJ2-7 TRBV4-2 CASSQEAGFPYEQYF
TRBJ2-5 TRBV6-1 CASSLTTWTGGQETQYF
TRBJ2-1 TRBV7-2 CASSLTAGTGGNEQFF
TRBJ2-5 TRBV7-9 CASSPQGLAGEQETQYF
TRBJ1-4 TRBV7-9 CASSLEDVGTDEKLFF
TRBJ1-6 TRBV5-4 CASSPPRGENSPLHF
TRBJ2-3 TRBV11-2 CASSLMGGVADTQYF
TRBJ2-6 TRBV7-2 CASSPHLGRSGANVLTF
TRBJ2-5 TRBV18 CASSPSQARETQYF
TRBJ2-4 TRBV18 CASSPTGGRTSRAKNIQYF